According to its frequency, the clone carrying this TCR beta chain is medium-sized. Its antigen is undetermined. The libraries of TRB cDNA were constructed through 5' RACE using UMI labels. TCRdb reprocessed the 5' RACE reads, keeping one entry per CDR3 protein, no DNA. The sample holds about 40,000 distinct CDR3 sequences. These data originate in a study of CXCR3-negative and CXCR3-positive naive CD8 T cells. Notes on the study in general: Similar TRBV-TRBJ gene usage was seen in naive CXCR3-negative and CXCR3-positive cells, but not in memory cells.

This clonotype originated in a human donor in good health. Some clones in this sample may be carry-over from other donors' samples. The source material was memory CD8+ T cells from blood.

The CDR3 loop is CSVQGGLNTEAFF. V gene TRBV29-1 combines with J gene TRBJ1-1; checking the TCRdb D call of TRBD1 is not possible without DNA. The CDR3 is 13 amino acids. The germline V gene has CDR1 SQVTM and CDR2 ANQGSEA. Combining the CDR3 with reference TRBV29-1 and TRBJ1-1 gives the whole variable domain SAVISQKPSRDICQRGTSLTIQCQVDSQVTMMFWYRQQPGQSLTLIATANQGSEATYESGFVIDKFPISRPNLTFSTLTVSNMSPEDSSIYLCSVQGGLNTEAFFGQGTRLTVV.